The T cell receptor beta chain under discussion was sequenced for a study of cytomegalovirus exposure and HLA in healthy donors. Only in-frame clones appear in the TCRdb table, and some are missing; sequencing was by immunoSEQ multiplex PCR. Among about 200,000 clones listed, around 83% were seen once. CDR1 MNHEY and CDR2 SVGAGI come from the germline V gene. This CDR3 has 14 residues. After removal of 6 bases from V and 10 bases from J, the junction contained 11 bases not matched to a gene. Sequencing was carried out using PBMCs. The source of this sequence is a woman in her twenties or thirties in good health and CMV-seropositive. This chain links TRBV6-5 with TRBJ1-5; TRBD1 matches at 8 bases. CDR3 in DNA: TGTGCCAGCAGCGGTGGACAGGGAGGTCTCCCCCAGCATTTT. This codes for CASSGGQGGLPQHF.